This T cell receptor beta chain was documented in a study of radiotherapy plus CTLA-4 blockade in lung cancer. Study-level results: Some TCR clones had been derived from tumors. These clones expanded in peripheral blood after radiotherapy plus ipilimumab. How blood T cell clones changed early, along with interferon-beta, reportedly forecast response best.

CDR1 is SGHTA and CDR2 is FQGNSA in the germline V gene. Trimming shortened V by 1 base and J by 3 bases, and 13 bases separated the two germline ends. CDR3 length: 15 amino acids. The protocol was immunoSEQ multiplex PCR, while the TCRdb copy is restricted to in-frame clones and leaves out a portion. The sample gives roughly 25,000 clones, approximately 73% of which show up once; more than 3.5% is in the top ten. The study treated chemo-refractory metastatic non-small-cell lung cancer patients with focal radiation plus ipilimumab CTLA-4 blockade. With regard to this clone: Its antigen is not identified.

The sample in question was peripheral blood, obtained from a patient treated with radiotherapy plus ipilimumab. J is TRBJ2-7 and V is TRBV7-2; D is ambiguous. The receptor was derived from a human donor with non-small cell lung cancer who had stable disease on radiotherapy plus ipilimumab. The CDR3 coding sequence is TGTGCCAGCAGCTTAGGGAACGGAGTCGTCTACGAGCAGTACTTC. It encodes CASSLGNGVVYEQYF.